This TCR beta chain emerged from a study of cytomegalovirus exposure and HLA in healthy donors. Study-wide results and caveats: In vitro testing confirmed a few CMV-associated chains as specific for CMV antigens. It was reported that the classifier diagnosed cytomegalovirus status with high specificity and sensitivity in both the original and validation cohorts. Cytomegalovirus association was listed for about 160 TCR beta chains.

Trimming took 4 bases from V and 0 from J, leaving 16 bases between them. The CDR3 consists of 16 residues. Germline V gene sequence: CDR1 SGHNT, CDR2 YYREEE (reference sequence). The study ran its PCR with 60 Vbeta and 13 Jbeta primers. The protocol was immunoSEQ multiplex PCR, while the TCRdb copy is restricted to in-frame clones and leaves out a portion. Of 80,000 to 130,000 clones in the sample, roughly 77% were seen once. On this clone itself: The antigen remains undetermined.

Material for sequencing was PBMCs. The TCR comes from a woman aged 45-65 years in good health and CMV-seropositive. The V gene is TRBV5-4, the J gene TRBJ1-1; TRBD1 might be the D (6 bases). CDR3 DNA sequence: TGTGCCAGCAGCGTGGACAGCTACCAAATGAACACTGAAGCTTTCTTT. This encodes CASSVDSYQMNTEAFF.